A selection of T cell receptor beta chains follows, all from one sample in a study of blood T cell repertoires in COVID-19. The table came from immunoSEQ multiplex PCR; TCRdb's copy has only in-frame clones and leaves some out. The repertoire consists of a few hundred thousand clones, with 85% to 90% occurring once and the leading ten covering roughly 2.9%. Material: PBMCs or T cells enriched from blood (not recorded which). Receptors were obtained from a woman between 45 and 65 years old who had been exposed to COVID-19. Both conserved end residues are trimmed from each CDR3. A D gene is named only where the DNA matches it firmly.

D: -; V: TRBV19; J: TRBJ2-2; length: 13; CDR3: ASSIRLANTGELF
D: TRBD1; V: TRBV5-4; J: TRBJ1-1; length: 13; CDR3: ASSTTGVRNTEAF
D: -; V: TRBV2; J: TRBJ1-4; length: 12; CDR3: ASSDLRGAEKLF
D: -; V: TRBV7-2; J: TRBJ1-6; length: 15; CDR3: ASSLEGGRQGDSPLH
D: TRBD1; V: TRBV19; J: TRBJ2-1; length: 12; CDR3: ASRWGTGFDEQF
D: TRBD2; V: TRBV15; J: TRBJ2-7; length: 15; CDR3: ATSRVVASGSSYEQY
D: -; V: TRBV23-1; J: TRBJ1-1; length: 10; CDR3: ACLTVNTEAF
D: -; V: TRBV5-1; J: TRBJ1-5; length: 11; CDR3: ASSLDSNQPQH
D: -; V: TRBV4-1; J: TRBJ1-3; length: 14; CDR3: ASSQMGRNSGNTIY
D: -; V: TRBV10-3; J: TRBJ1-1; length: 13; CDR3: AISDPRAGETEAF
D: -; V: TRBV18; J: TRBJ1-1; length: 11; CDR3: AVKTGRNTEAF
D: TRBD1; V: TRBV7-9; J: TRBJ2-7; length: 14; CDR3: ASSSMPGQGPYEQY
D: TRBD2; V: TRBV7-2; J: TRBJ2-3; length: 14; CDR3: ASSFGGGAWGDTQY
D: -; V: TRBV5-6; J: TRBJ1-4; length: 12; CDR3: ASSLVTGSEKLF
D: TRBD1; V: TRBV5-6; J: TRBJ2-2; length: 13; CDR3: ASSGDRGDTGELF
D: -; V: TRBV6-4; J: TRBJ1-5; length: 11; CDR3: ASVNSGNQPQH
D: -; V: TRBV2; J: TRBJ1-5; length: 9; CDR3: ASSRDQPQH
D: TRBD2; V: TRBV20-1; J: TRBJ2-7; length: 14; CDR3: SASSEFSGGAYEQY
D: -; V: TRBV6-5; J: TRBJ1-5; length: 10; CDR3: ASTNQGQPQH
D: TRBD2; V: TRBV7-2; J: TRBJ2-2; length: 14; CDR3: ASSLGSGVSTGELF
D: TRBD2; V: TRBV18; J: TRBJ2-7; length: 15; CDR3: ASSPLPGTSGAGEQY
D: -; V: TRBV12-5; J: TRBJ1-2; length: 14; CDR3: ASGLVIGTTNYGYT
D: -; V: TRBV27; J: TRBJ2-1; length: 13; CDR3: ASSLDSSSYNEQF
D: TRBD1; V: TRBV7-8; J: TRBJ1-2; length: 12; CDR3: ASSPGTVNYGYT
D: TRBD1; V: TRBV5-6; J: TRBJ1-2; length: 11; CDR3: ASSLSTGAGYT
D: TRBD2; V: TRBV10-3; J: TRBJ2-3; length: 12; CDR3: AISAAGGTDTQY
D: -; V: TRBV12-3/TRBV12-4; J: TRBJ1-2; length: 11; CDR3: ASSFGGFNGYT
D: TRBD1; V: TRBV5-1; J: TRBJ1-4; length: 13; CDR3: ASRPRGAADEKLF
D: -; V: TRBV4-2; J: TRBJ1-1; length: 13; CDR3: ASSHSLDRRTEAF
D: -; V: TRBV21-1; J: TRBJ2-5; length: 15; CDR3: ASSKTPLPRDEETQY
D: TRBD1; V: TRBV18; J: TRBJ2-3; length: 14; CDR3: ASSKATGASTDTQY
D: TRBD1; V: TRBV6-5; J: TRBJ2-7; length: 13; CDR3: ASSKPGQGAGEQY
D: TRBD1; V: TRBV2; J: TRBJ2-7; length: 12; CDR3: ASRRGQGAGEQY
D: TRBD1; V: TRBV29-1; J: TRBJ1-2; length: 12; CDR3: SVEVDRGFYGYT
D: -; V: TRBV3-1/TRBV3-2; J: TRBJ1-1; length: 12; CDR3: ASSLRTKWTEAF
D: TRBD2; V: TRBV4-1; J: TRBJ2-1; length: 15; CDR3: ASSQDYEAGGLNEQF
D: -; V: TRBV28; J: TRBJ1-5; length: 13; CDR3: ASRKEGRLSQPQH
D: -; V: TRBV5-1; J: TRBJ1-4; length: 14; CDR3: ASSLPSGVEAEKLF
D: -; V: TRBV19; J: TRBJ1-6; length: 17; CDR3: ASTDQPGHQVGYNSPLH
D: -; V: TRBV15; J: TRBJ1-2; length: 10; CDR3: ATYSGNYGYT